One sample yielded the 26 T cell receptor beta chains listed below, sequenced in a study of blood T cell repertoires in COVID-19. Sequenced by immunoSEQ multiplex PCR; TCRdb stores in-frame clones only, minus some. Of tens of thousands of clones in the sample, around 80% were seen once. The sequenced sample consisted of peripheral blood. These receptors were obtained from a human donor in a cohort sampled during active or convalescent COVID-19.

This chain joins TRBV6-4 and TRBJ2-3, with 8 bases aligning to TRBD2. Germline V gene sequence: CDR1 MRHNA, CDR2 SNTAGT. The ends lost 0 bases at V and 1 base at J; junction bases unmatched: 3. The CDR3 extends over 16 amino acids. The CDR3 reads CASSDSGAGGTDTQYF. For the CDR3, the DNA is TGTGCCAGCAGTGACTCGGGAGCGGGGGGCACAGATACGCAGTATTTT.

The gene calls are TRBV7-8 and TRBJ2-2, with a weak D call TRBD2 (6 bases). The germline V gene has CDR1 SGHVS and CDR2 FQNEAQ. The CDR3 contains 13 residues. V was cut by 5 bases and J by 3 bases, with 7 bases left in between. This chain's CDR3 is CASSGGYTGELFF. The CDR3 coding sequence is TGTGCCAGCAGCGGGGGGTACACCGGGGAGCTGTTTTTT.

This chain links TRBV5-1 with TRBJ2-7; D gene ambiguous. The CDR3 is made up of 12 amino acids. Germline CDR1 SGHRS, CDR2 YFSETQ. Trimming took off 5 bases at V and 6 bases at J, with 12 bases between the two ends. The CDR3 DNA reads as TGCGCCAGCAGTGGTGTCGTTAGCGAGCAGTACTTC. Amino acid sequence: CASSGVVSEQYF.

The chain joins TRBV7-9 to TRBJ1-2, with 7 positions matching TRBD1. Germline values: CDR1 SEHNR, CDR2 FQNEAQ (reference sequence). The CDR3 is 14 residues long. V shed 5 bases and J 7 bases; nucleotides not matched to a gene: 10. The CDR3 loop reads CASSPEGARRGYTF. The CDR3 coding sequence is TGTGCCAGCAGCCCCGAGGGGGCGAGGCGTGGCTACACCTTC. Based on the CDR3 plus reference TRBV7-9 and TRBJ1-2, the full variable domain is DTGVSQNPRHKITKRGQNVTFRCDPISEHNRLYWYRQTLGQGPEFLTYFQNEAQLEKSRLLSDRFSAERPKGSFSTLEIQRTEQGDSAMYLCASSPEGARRGYTFGSGTRLTVV.

The genes are TRBV14 and TRBJ2-5; no definite D call. The V gene's germline CDR1 is SGHDN and CDR2 FVKESK. The ends were cut back, 1 base at V and 7 bases at J, with 10 bases in the middle. The CDR3 contains 13 residues. CDR3 nucleotide sequence: TGTGCCAGCAGCCAAGCGGGTTCGCGGACCCAGTACTTC. Its translation: CASSQAGSRTQYF. The whole variable domain, remainder taken from reference TRBV14 and TRBJ2-5, is EAGVTQFPSHSVIEKGQTVTLRCDPISGHDNLYWYRRVMGKEIKFLLHFVKESKQDESGMPNNRFLAERTGGTYSTLKVQPAELEDSGVYFCASSQAGSRTQYFGPGTRLLVL.

The genes are TRBV3-1 (or the pseudogene TRBV3-2) and TRBJ2-2; 7 nucleotides agree with TRBD1. This CDR3 spans 14 amino acids. V lost 6 bases and J lost 4; bases outside the gene matches: 5. Germline V gene lookup returns CDR1 LGHDT and CDR2 YNNKEL (reference sequence). In DNA form, the CDR3 reads TGTGCCAGCAGGACAGGGTCGTTCACCGGGGAGCTGTTTTTT. Its protein product is CASRTGSFTGELFF.

The chain is built from TRBV11-2 and TRBJ2-7, with 7 bases matching TRBD1. The germline V gene encodes CDR1 SGHAT and CDR2 FQNNGV. Trimming at V came to 1 base and at J to 1 base, leaving 13 bases not matched to a gene. CDR3 size: 18 residues. The DNA of the CDR3 is TGTGCCAGCAGCTTAGGGTGGTTTGAGGGACAGTTGTCCTACGAGCAGTACTTC. It translates to CASSLGWFEGQLSYEQYF.

The chain has TRBV5-6 and TRBJ2-7; 9 nucleotides align to TRBD1. The V and J ends lost 6 bases and 4 bases, in that order; junction bases with no gene match: 8. This CDR3 has 14 amino acids. Germline V gives CDR1 SGHDT, CDR2 YYEEEE. The CDR3 sequence is CASTFRGQGYEQYF. CDR3 DNA sequence: TGTGCCAGCACCTTCAGGGGACAGGGATACGAGCAGTACTTC. Variable domain in full (rest from reference TRBV5-6 and TRBJ2-7): DAGVTQSPTHLIKTRGQQVTLRCSPKSGHDTVSWYQQALGQGPQFIFQYYEEEERQRGNFPDRFSGHQFPNYSSELNVNALLLGDSALYLCASTFRGQGYEQYFGPGTRLTVT.

In DNA, the CDR3 is TGCAGCGTTGCTAGGGGACTGGATCAGCCCCAGCATTTT. Protein: CSVARGLDQPQHF. The gene calls are TRBV29-1 and TRBJ1-5; possible D gene TRBD1, 5 bases. The CDR3 has 13 amino acids. V lost 4 bases to trimming and J lost 5 bases, with 12 bases between them. The germline CDR1 and CDR2 sequences are SQVTM and ANQGSEA.

DNA for the CDR3: TGTGCCAGTAGTTCCAGACAGGGCGGATGGACTGAAGCTTTCTTT. Residues: CASSSRQGGWTEAFF. The V gene is TRBV19, the J gene TRBJ1-1; 7 nucleotides agree with TRBD1. CDR1 is LNHDA, CDR2 SQIVND, per germline (reference sequence). Trimming cost V 5 bases and J 5 bases; bases outside gene matches: 11. This CDR3 has 15 residues.

The rearrangement links TRBV7-2 to TRBJ1-2; D is possibly TRBD1 (5 bases). Deletions cut 4 bases from V and 7 bases from J, with 13 bases between. CDR1 is SGHTA, CDR2 FQGNSA, per germline. CDR3 size: 13 residues. For the CDR3, the DNA is TGTGCCAGCAGCTCAGAGACAGTATCTGGCTACACCTTC. Protein: CASSSETVSGYTF.

The chain recombines TRBV9 with TRBJ1-3, with D maybe TRBD1 (5 bases). Trimming cost V 0 bases and J 0 bases, with 10 bases left between them. Germline V gives CDR1 SGDLS, CDR2 YYNGEE. This CDR3 has 16 amino acids. This chain's CDR3 is CASSVEVGRSGNTIYF. The DNA for the CDR3 is TGTGCCAGCAGCGTAGAAGTGGGGCGCTCTGGAAACACCATATATTTT.

V is TRBV28 and J is TRBJ1-2; D remains ambiguous. Trimming removed 4 bases from V and 3 bases from J, with 9 bases in between. This CDR3 spans 13 amino acids. Germline assignment: CDR1 MDHEN and CDR2 SYDVKM. CDR3 in DNA: TGTGCCAGCAGTTCGTCAGCGGACTATGGCTACACCTTC. Translated: CASSSSADYGYTF.

This clone was seen just once. This chain uses TRBV5-1 with TRBJ2-7; TRBD2 aligns across 7 bases. Germline V lookup: CDR1 SGHRS, CDR2 YFSETQ. V trimming: 4 bases; J trimming: 7 bases; junction bases outside the gene matches: 11. There are 14 residues in the CDR3. The CDR3 loop is CASSPRGGGGEQYF. DNA for the CDR3: TGCGCCAGCAGCCCCCGTGGGGGGGGAGGAGAGCAGTACTTC. Looking up the rest from reference TRBV5-1 and TRBJ2-7 gives the full variable domain: KAGVTQTPRYLIKTRGQQVTLSCSPISGHRSVSWYQQTPGQGLQFLFEYFSETQRNKGNFPGRFSGRQFSNSRSEMNVSTLELGDSALYLCASSPRGGGGEQYFGPGTRLTVT.

The CDR3 DNA reads as TGTGCCAGTAGGACTGAGGGGGCAGCTCACTCTGAAGCTTTCTTT. Protein sequence: CASRTEGAAHSEAFF. This chain joins TRBV19 and TRBJ1-1; TRBD1 aligns across 7 bases. The germline V gene has CDR1 LNHDA and CDR2 SQIVND (reference sequence). Trimming at V came to 6 bases and at J to 6 bases, leaving 13 bases not matched to a gene. The CDR3 runs to 15 residues.

By share, this clone ranks as medium-sized. The J gene is TRBJ2-7, the V gene TRBV2; 11 nucleotides match TRBD1. The CDR3 sequence is 14 residues long. Germline lookup yields CDR1 SNHLY and CDR2 FYNNEI. V shed 7 bases, J shed 7 bases, and the junction held 9 bases outside the gene matches. The CDR3 DNA is TGTGCCAGCAACCCACCCGGGACAGGGGGGGAGCAGTACTTC. Encoded protein: CASNPPGTGGEQYF.

The chain is built from TRBV4-3 and TRBJ1-2; 8 bases fit TRBD1. The CDR3 spans 15 residues. Trimming cost V 0 bases and J 3 bases; bases outside gene matches: 3. Germline CDR1 LGHNA, CDR2 YSLEER. CDR3 sequence reads: CASSQDTGGYYGYTF. CDR3 coding DNA: TGCGCCAGCAGCCAAGACACAGGGGGGTACTATGGCTACACCTTC.

This clone was detected only once. The V call is TRBV5-1, the J call TRBJ2-7; D is possibly TRBD2 (5 bases). Trimming took off 1 base at V and 0 bases at J, with 8 bases between the two ends. Germline V lookup: CDR1 SGHRS, CDR2 YFSETQ. CDR3 size: 14 residues. CDR3 DNA: TGCGCCAGCAGCTTGAACGGGGACTCCTACGAGCAGTACTTC. Protein: CASSLNGDSYEQYF.

The rearrangement joins TRBV9 to TRBJ2-3; D is possibly TRBD1 (6 bases). Trimming shortened V by 1 base and J by 2 bases, and 11 bases separated the two germline ends. This CDR3 spans 15 amino acids. Germline V gene data show CDR1 as SGDLS and CDR2 as YYNGEE. CDR3 region: CASSVTGTTTDTQYF. CDR3 DNA: TGTGCCAGCAGCGTAACCGGGACAACCACAGATACGCAGTATTTT. The full variable domain, rest sourced from reference TRBV9 and TRBJ2-3, is DSGVTQTPKHLITATGQRVTLRCSPRSGDLSVYWYQQSLDQGLQFLIQYYNGEERAKGNILERFSAQQFPDLHSELNLSSLELGDSALYFCASSVTGTTTDTQYFGPGTRLTVL.

The rearrangement uses TRBV4-3 and TRBJ2-7; 9 nucleotides line up with TRBD1. The CDR3 length is 16 residues. The germline V gene encodes CDR1 LGHNA and CDR2 YSLEER. Unmatched junction bases numbered 8, after V lost 2 bases and J lost 3 bases. This CDR3 is CASSQNPGQGYYEQYF. The CDR3 nucleotides are TGCGCCAGCAGCCAAAACCCGGGACAGGGCTACTACGAGCAGTACTTC.

V gene TRBV25-1 combines with J gene TRBJ2-7; 10 bases map to TRBD1. CDR3 length: 15 amino acids. The germline gives CDR1 MGHDK, CDR2 SYGVNS. Germline trimming cut 5 bases from V and 5 bases from J; bases unmatched to any gene: 9. As DNA, the CDR3 is TGTGCCAGCAGTCGACCCGGGACAGGGGACGACGAGCAGTACTTC. This gives the protein CASSRPGTGDDEQYF.

This chain connects TRBV5-1 to TRBJ2-1; TRBD2 matches at 7 bases. Looked up from germline, CDR1 is SGHRS and CDR2 is YFSETQ. With 1 base clipped from V and 7 bases from J, the junction kept 8 bases outside the gene matches. The CDR3 extends over 15 amino acids. The CDR3 region has the DNA TGCGCCAGCAGCTTGCGGTCTAGCGGTCTGAATGAGCAGTTCTTC. Protein sequence: CASSLRSSGLNEQFF.

J is TRBJ1-2 and V is TRBV15, with a tentative D call TRBD1 (6 bases). The CDR3 totals 12 residues. Germline V gene lookup returns CDR1 LNHNV and CDR2 YYDKDF (reference sequence). The V end lost 0 bases, the J end lost 7 bases, and 6 bases lay between the germline ends. The CDR3 loop is CATSRDRGGYTF. CDR3 nucleotide sequence: TGTGCCACCAGCAGAGACAGGGGTGGCTACACCTTC.

This sequence joins TRBV7-2 and TRBJ2-7; 9 nucleotides align to TRBD1. J was trimmed by 6 bases and V by 4 bases; bases with no gene match: 13. Germline CDR1 reads SGHTA; CDR2 reads FQGNSA. This CDR3 region has 16 residues. This chain's CDR3 is CASSSVMRDREREQYF. Here the CDR3 DNA reads TGTGCCAGCAGCTCCGTCATGAGGGACAGGGAACGCGAGCAGTACTTC. Variable domain in full (rest from reference TRBV7-2 and TRBJ2-7): GAGVSQSPSNKVTEKGKDVELRCDPISGHTALYWYRQSLGQGLEFLIYFQGNSAPDKSGLPSDRFSAERTGGSVSTLTIQRTQQEDSAVYLCASSSVMRDREREQYFGPGTRLTVT.

The CDR3 here is CASSYSTGGLGYTF. The CDR3 DNA sequence: TGTGCCAGCAGTTACTCCACAGGGGGCCTTGGCTACACCTTC. The V call is TRBV6-5, the J call TRBJ1-2; the match to TRBD1 covers 9 bases. This CDR3 contains 14 residues. CDR1 and CDR2 (germline): MNHEY, SVGAGI. V was clipped by 0 bases and J by 7 bases; unmatched bases: 3.

Only a few counts were recorded for this clone. J is TRBJ1-2 and V is TRBV3-1 (or the pseudogene TRBV3-2); the D gene is possibly TRBD1 (5 bases). The CDR3 has 15 residues. CDR1 is LGHDT and CDR2 is YNNKEL in the germline V gene (reference sequence). Trimming pared 4 bases from V and 2 bases from J, leaving 14 bases between. The CDR3 is CASSPTPTENYGYTF. CDR3 coding DNA: TGTGCCAGCAGCCCTACGCCGACAGAAAACTATGGCTACACCTTC.